This is a list of T cell receptor beta chains from one sample in a study of blood T cell repertoires in COVID-19. This table comes from immunoSEQ multiplex PCR, and its TCRdb copy is limited to in-frame clones, with some not included. This sample carries around 80,000 clones, about 83% of them seen once, and the ten largest clones take about 29%. The specimen sequenced was peripheral blood. The receptors were gathered from a woman aged 80 or over with acute or convalescent COVID-19. Each CDR3 is given without its conserved first and last residue. Each record gives: CDR3 protein, clone size, J gene, V gene. Rows may omit the clone size; those that give it use once, few, many or a size class.

AISESAPNYEQY	-	TRBJ2-7	TRBV10-3
ASSRRTGGGETQY	-	TRBJ2-5	TRBV3-1/TRBV3-2
ASSFRGSTDTQY	-	TRBJ2-3	TRBV7-3
ASSLVPAGELF	once	TRBJ2-2	TRBV5-1
ASSTVRGSSYEQY	many	TRBJ2-7	TRBV6-5
ASSQFRTSNEQF	-	TRBJ2-1	TRBV3-1/TRBV3-2
ASSIGAGGSYEQY	-	TRBJ2-7	TRBV19
ASSLLAGNTGELF	-	TRBJ2-2	TRBV5-4
ASSQGFRTGRPGNTIY	-	TRBJ1-3	TRBV3-1/TRBV3-2
ASSLLGTGTSGEQY	-	TRBJ2-7	TRBV11-3
ASSLGQAVSYEQY	-	TRBJ2-7	TRBV5-1
ASRADRGLTYEQY	-	TRBJ2-7	TRBV5-4
ASSETSGVYNEQF	-	TRBJ2-1	TRBV6-1
ASTVEWEGYNEQF	-	TRBJ2-1	TRBV19
ASSDTGINNSPLH	few	TRBJ1-6	TRBV6-1
ASSQGEGQPQH	-	TRBJ1-5	TRBV7-9
ASSLEGSVNEQF	-	TRBJ2-1	TRBV11-2
ASSSRTSGSDNYNEQF	-	TRBJ2-1	TRBV7-3
ASSLEHKRFTDTQY	-	TRBJ2-3	TRBV27
ASSKTGPGELF	-	TRBJ2-2	TRBV19
ASSLTQGQETQY	-	TRBJ2-5	TRBV18
ASSEARFRAAGSYNEQF	-	TRBJ2-1	TRBV6-1
ASSLAGNQETQY	-	TRBJ2-5	TRBV5-1
ASSFRREYDNEQF	-	TRBJ2-1	TRBV11-2
ASSQLAFLSTDTQY	once	TRBJ2-3	TRBV4-1
ASSSGQTYEQY	-	TRBJ2-7	TRBV7-2
ASGSSGSGGEQF	-	TRBJ2-1	TRBV12-5
SVEDLDLGGYGYT	-	TRBJ1-2	TRBV29-1
ASSHSGRAVNEQF	-	TRBJ2-1	TRBV5-1
ASRREEGEQY	-	TRBJ2-7	TRBV7-9
ASSQDRGTGDEQY	few	TRBJ2-7	TRBV3-1/TRBV3-2
ASSSNREFAEAF	-	TRBJ1-1	TRBV18
ASSQDRLQPQH	-	TRBJ1-5	TRBV4-3
ASSLLQGWETQY	-	TRBJ2-5	TRBV28
ASSSSRDRARNTIY	-	TRBJ1-3	TRBV5-1
ASSEGRWVTGELF	-	TRBJ2-2	TRBV25-1
ASSLVAGGTGELF	-	TRBJ2-2	TRBV5-1
ASSKTPRRGGYYNEQF	few	TRBJ2-1	TRBV21-1
ASSPNGETQY	-	TRBJ2-5	TRBV18
ASSDLSTYNEQF	-	TRBJ2-1	TRBV25-1
ASSVLDWDEQF	-	TRBJ2-1	TRBV9
ASRQGVAKNIQY	-	TRBJ2-4	TRBV2
ASSQGQGTVQETQY	-	TRBJ2-5	TRBV4-1
ASSAGTVEGYT	-	TRBJ1-2	TRBV11-3
ASSLVASGSETQY	-	TRBJ2-5	TRBV5-1
ASSPGLAVTGELF	-	TRBJ2-2	TRBV7-9
ASSPRDRVYNEQF	-	TRBJ2-1	TRBV27